The T cell receptor (beta chain) under discussion was sequenced for a study of blood T cell repertoires in COVID-19. The CDR3 is 14 residues long. V was cut by 4 bases and J by 4 bases, with 10 bases left in between. Germline CDR1 SGHNT, CDR2 YENEEA. Sequencing used immunoSEQ multiplex PCR; TCRdb keeps in-frame clones, though not all of them. The sample shows a few hundred thousand clones, approximately 85% of them seen only once. The sample consisted of PBMCs or T cells enriched from blood (not recorded which). V usage is TRBV11-3 and J usage is TRBJ2-2; D is perhaps TRBD1 (6 bases). The source of this sequence is a woman aged 45-59 years who had been exposed to COVID-19. CDR3 protein: CASSSTGTTGELFF. The CDR3 DNA reads as TGTGCCAGCAGCTCGACAGGTACCACCGGGGAGCTGTTTTTT.